This entry lists 32 T cell receptor beta chains sequenced from one sample in a study of blood T cell repertoires in COVID-19. Sequenced by immunoSEQ multiplex PCR; TCRdb stores in-frame clones only, minus some. The sample includes 250,000 to 350,000 clones, roughly 90% seen only once; the top ten take roughly 20%. Sample: PBMCs or T cells enriched from blood (not recorded which). The receptor set was obtained from a woman aged 25 to 39 who had recovered from COVID-19.

The V and J genes are TRBV6-5 and TRBJ2-3; 13 nucleotides agree with TRBD2. J lost 2 bases, V lost 4 bases, and 3 bases had no gene match. This CDR3 region has 16 residues. Germline-derived CDR1 and CDR2 are MNHEY and SVGAGI. The CDR3 protein is CASSWGLAGNTDTQYF. As DNA, the CDR3 is TGTGCCAGCAGTTGGGGACTAGCGGGAAACACAGATACGCAGTATTTT.

This chain connects TRBV30 to TRBJ1-2; D gene ambiguous. Trimming removed 0 bases from V and 6 bases from J, with 14 bases in between. This CDR3 region has 14 residues. Germline-derived CDR1 and CDR2 are GTSNPN and SVGIG (reference sequence). In DNA form, the CDR3 reads TGTGCCTGGAGTGTGGGGAGTCGAATGGATGGCTACACCTTC. Its translation: CAWSVGSRMDGYTF.

This chain joins TRBV2 and TRBJ2-7; a possible D gene is TRBD1 (6 bases). CDR3 length: 17 residues. The V gene's germline CDR1 is SNHLY and CDR2 FYNNEI. V gave up 8 bases and J gave up 3 bases, with 26 bases separating them. This chain's CDR3 is CASDAGAGKTADYEQYF. The CDR3 region has the DNA TGTGCCAGCGACGCAGGGGCAGGGAAGACAGCCGACTACGAGCAGTACTTC.

Here the CDR3 DNA reads TGTGCCAGCAGCCCTGTCGGTCTTGGTTCACCCCTCCACTTT. It encodes CASSPVGLGSPLHF. This sequence joins TRBV28 and TRBJ1-6, with D uncertain. The germline V gene encodes CDR1 MDHEN and CDR2 SYDVKM. The CDR3 loop spans 14 amino acids. V was trimmed by 6 bases and J by 9 bases, leaving 15 bases between them.

V and J are TRBV6-5 and TRBJ1-1, with TRBD1 identical over 8 bases. This CDR3 region has 14 residues. The germline V gene encodes CDR1 MNHEY and CDR2 SVGAGI. With V trimmed by 6 bases and J by 4 bases, 7 bases remained unmatched. The CDR3 loop is CASRSLTGVTEAFF. The CDR3 nucleotides read TGTGCCAGCAGGTCCTTGACAGGGGTCACTGAAGCTTTCTTT.

This clone was seen more than once but under ten times. This chain connects TRBV15 to TRBJ1-5, with 9 bases matching TRBD1. Germline V lookup: CDR1 LNHNV, CDR2 YYDKDF (reference sequence). The CDR3 runs to 16 residues. Germline trimming cut 3 bases from V and 5 bases from J; bases unmatched to any gene: 8. For the CDR3, the DNA is TGTGCCACCAGCAGGGGGACAGGGTGGGGGTATCAGCCCCAGCATTTT. It translates to CATSRGTGWGYQPQHF.

V gene TRBV27 combines with J gene TRBJ1-6, with 9 bases aligning to TRBD1. The length of the CDR3 is 16 residues. Germline CDR1 is MNHEY and CDR2 is SMNVEV (reference sequence). Trimming cost V 4 bases and J 13 bases; bases outside gene matches: 14. The CDR3 DNA is TGTGCCAGCAGTTCAGGGTCGGGACAGGGATTAGGGCCCCTCCACTTT. The encoded protein is CASSSGSGQGLGPLHF.

The chain couples TRBV2 to TRBJ2-6, with 9 nucleotides matching TRBD1. Germline CDR1 is SNHLY and CDR2 is FYNNEI. The trim removed 7 bases at V and 0 bases at J, leaving 7 bases unmatched. This CDR3 is built from 17 residues. The CDR3 is CASTPGTGISGANVLTF. The CDR3 region has the DNA TGTGCCAGCACCCCTGGGACAGGGATCTCTGGGGCCAACGTCCTGACTTTC.

The chain carries TRBV7-3 and TRBJ2-7, with D maybe TRBD2 (5 bases). The V and J ends lost 2 bases and 6 bases respectively, with 14 bases between them. The CDR3 has 14 amino acids. Germline-derived CDR1 and CDR2 are SGHTA and FQGTGA. Here the CDR3 reads CASSLEGTLGEQYF. Written as DNA, the CDR3 is TGTGCCAGCAGCTTAGAGGGCACGCTAGGCGAGCAGTACTTC.

This chain links TRBV6-6 with TRBJ1-5, with 7 positions matching TRBD1. V dropped 5 bases and J dropped 7; count of bases not matched to a gene: 8. CDR3 length: 14 residues. Germline V gene sequence: CDR1 MNHNY, CDR2 SVGAGI (reference sequence). CDR3 nucleotide sequence: TGTGCCAGCAGTATTACAGGGGCAGGGCAGCCCCAGCATTTT. Encoded protein: CASSITGAGQPQHF.

In nucleotides, the CDR3 is TGTGCCAGCAGCTTGGCATCGCAGGCCACCGCCAATGAGCAGTTCTTC. Its protein is CASSLASQATANEQFF. J is TRBJ2-1 and V is TRBV5-5; D remains unclear. This CDR3 contains 16 residues. Germline V CDR1 and CDR2: SGHKS, YYEKEE (reference sequence). V was pared by 0 bases and J by 6 bases, with 16 bases between.

The chain couples TRBV5-1 to TRBJ2-3, with 8 nucleotides matching TRBD2. The CDR3 covers 15 residues. Germline V gene data show CDR1 as SGHRS and CDR2 as YFSETQ. V shed 3 bases and J 1 base; nucleotides not matched to a gene: 4. The CDR3 protein is CASSSQLAGTDTQYF. CDR3 sequence (DNA): TGCGCCAGCAGCTCTCAACTAGCGGGCACAGATACGCAGTATTTT.

The chain combines TRBV19 with TRBJ1-1; D is unclear. The CDR3 loop spans 12 amino acids. Germline CDR1 reads LNHDA; CDR2 reads SQIVND (reference sequence). V was shortened by 1 base and J by 8 bases, with 8 bases between the two germline ends. The CDR3 protein is CASSIGAGEAFF. CDR3 DNA: TGTGCCAGTAGTATAGGGGCGGGAGAAGCTTTCTTT.

In the case of this clone: The germline gene is not matched at one end of the junction; a read error may be the cause. The chain combines TRBV7-7 with TRBJ2-2; maybe TRBD1 (7 bases). Germline CDR1 and CDR2: SSHAT and FNYEAQ (reference sequence). This CDR3 contains 17 residues. The CDR3, as DNA: TGTGCTAGCAGCGCCACTCCAGGGGGAGGGAACACCGGGGAGCTGTTTTTT. It specifies CASSATPGGGNTGELFF.

This sequence joins TRBV3-1 (or the pseudogene TRBV3-2) and TRBJ2-7; no firm D call. V shed 1 base and J shed 3 bases, with 10 bases lying between them. The CDR3 totals 14 residues. Germline V gene sequence: CDR1 LGHDT, CDR2 YNNKEL (reference sequence). For the CDR3, the DNA is TGTGCCAGCAGCCAAGCTTATGGCCGCTACGAGCAGTACTTC. Translation gives CASSQAYGRYEQYF.

This clone has only a few counts. V and J are TRBV2 and TRBJ1-5; a possible D gene is TRBD1 (6 bases). CDR1 is SNHLY, CDR2 FYNNEI, per germline. The germline V and J ends were trimmed by 9 bases and 3 bases, with 12 bases remaining between them. The CDR3 is 13 residues long. CDR3 region: CASSGTNNQPQHF. For the CDR3, the DNA is TGTGCCAGTTCCGGGACAAACAATCAGCCCCAGCATTTT.

The chain carries TRBV6-5 and TRBJ2-5; the match to TRBD1 covers 9 bases. V was clipped by 5 bases and J by 4 bases; unmatched bases: 5. The CDR3 is 14 residues long. Germline CDR1 MNHEY, CDR2 SVGAGI. CDR3 sequence (DNA): TGTGCCAGCAGTCCCACAGGGGGCAGAGAGACCCAGTACTTC. As protein: CASSPTGGRETQYF.

The chain couples TRBV18 to TRBJ2-1, with 8 bases identical to TRBD1. The CDR3 consists of 13 residues. With 3 bases clipped from V and 14 bases from J, the junction kept 9 bases outside the gene matches. CDR1 KGHSH and CDR2 LQKENI come from the germline V gene. For the CDR3, the DNA is TGTGCCAGCTCACCCAGGACAGGGACGGACGAGTTCTTC. Residues: CASSPRTGTDEFF.

The rearrangement uses TRBV30 and TRBJ2-7; TRBD1 agrees at 7 bases. Germline V CDR1 and CDR2: GTSNPN, SVGIG (reference sequence). V shed 0 bases, J shed 5 bases, and the junction held 7 bases outside the gene matches. This CDR3 has 14 residues. This chain's CDR3 is CAWSVDRARNEQYF. Written as DNA, the CDR3 is TGTGCCTGGAGTGTAGACAGGGCGCGGAACGAGCAGTACTTC. Full variable domain (remainder filled in from reference TRBV30 and TRBJ2-7): SQTIHQWPATLVQPVGSPLSLECTVEGTSNPNLYWYRQAAGRGLQLLFYSVGIGQISSEVPQNLSASRPQDRQFILSSKKLLLSDSGFYLCAWSVDRARNEQYFGPGTRLTVT.

The V gene is TRBV6-6, the J gene TRBJ1-1; D may be TRBD1 (6 bases). Per the germline V gene, CDR1 is MNHNY and CDR2 is SVGAGI (reference sequence). The CDR3 runs to 13 residues. V was pared by 7 bases and J by 3 bases, with 12 bases between. CDR3 nucleotides: TGTGCCAGCACTGGGGGGGGCTACACTGAAGCTTTCTTT. It is translated as CASTGGGYTEAFF.

The genes are TRBV23-1 and TRBJ2-3; 12 bases are shared with TRBD2. TRBV23-1 is classed as an ORF, of uncertain function. The CDR3 spans 13 residues. Trimming took 9 bases from V and 7 from J; bases not matched to a gene: 5. CDR3 DNA: TGCGCCAGGCTAGCGGGGGGGCCGAATACGCAGTATTTT. This translates into CARLAGGPNTQYF.

The chain carries TRBV21-1 and TRBJ2-1; the table's D call, TRBD1, has no DNA check behind it. TRBV21-1 is assigned pseudogene status. This CDR3 comprises 16 residues. The CDR3 DNA is TGTGCCAGCAGCAAACTAGCACAGGGAAATGTCCATGAGCAGTTCTTC. It yields the protein CASSKLAQGNVHEQFF.

This clone occurred once. CDR3 loop: CASSIPGTSGRSEQFF. In DNA form, the CDR3 reads TGTGCCAGCAGTATCCCCGGGACTAGCGGGAGGAGTGAGCAGTTCTTC. V and J are TRBV6-2 or TRBV6-3 and TRBJ2-1; the match to TRBD2 covers 15 bases. From germline, CDR1 is MNHEY and CDR2 SVGEGT. V lost 5 bases to trimming and J lost 9 bases; unmatched junction nucleotides: 8. The CDR3 contains 16 residues.

The rearrangement links TRBV2 to TRBJ1-5; D ambiguous. The V end was cut by 3 bases, the J end by 4 bases, with 10 bases between. CDR3 size: 14 residues. The germline gives CDR1 SNHLY, CDR2 FYNNEI. The CDR3 nucleotides are TGTGCCAGCAGTGACGGGGTGCGGAATCAGCCCCAGCATTTT. Its translation: CASSDGVRNQPQHF.

The gene calls are TRBV7-2 and TRBJ2-1; 7 positions match TRBD2. This CDR3 is 14 amino acids long. V gave up 3 bases and J gave up 7 bases; unmatched junction bases: 6. The germline CDR1 and CDR2 sequences are SGHTA and FQGNSA. As DNA, the CDR3 is TGTGCCAGCAGCTTCTCCCTAGCGGCAAATGAGCAGTTCTTC. Its translation is CASSFSLAANEQFF.

This clone showed up just once. The V and J genes are TRBV7-3 and TRBJ2-1, with D perhaps TRBD2 (6 bases). Trimming took 0 bases from V and 9 from J, leaving 21 bases between them. Looked up from germline, CDR1 is SGHTA and CDR2 is FQGTGA. The CDR3 has 17 amino acids. The CDR3 DNA is TGTGCCAGCAGCTTAACGGGCGGCTCTGCTAGCGTACGTGAGCAGTTCTTC. Protein sequence: CASSLTGGSASVREQFF.

The chain couples TRBV5-4 to TRBJ2-3, with 10 bases that match TRBD2. V shed 1 base, J shed 2 bases, and the junction held 4 bases outside the gene matches. In germline, CDR1 is SGHNT, CDR2 YYREEE (reference sequence). The CDR3 sequence is 16 residues long. CDR3 protein: CASSLFLAGDTDTQYF. The CDR3 nucleotides read TGTGCCAGCAGCTTGTTTCTAGCGGGAGACACAGATACGCAGTATTTT.

The chain recombines TRBV7-6 with TRBJ1-6; tentative D call: TRBD1 (5 bases). The CDR3 loop spans 14 amino acids. With 5 bases removed from V and 9 bases from J, the gap between germline ends came to 14 bases. Germline V lookup: CDR1 SGHVS, CDR2 FNYEAQ. The CDR3 loop is CASSKEGIGSPLHF. Here the CDR3 DNA reads TGTGCCAGCAGCAAGGAGGGGATCGGTTCACCCCTCCACTTT.

This chain connects TRBV6-6 to TRBJ2-1; D unclear. CDR1 and CDR2 (germline): MNHNY, SVGAGI (reference sequence). There are 15 residues in the CDR3. The V end lost 2 bases, the J end lost 8 bases, and 16 bases lay between the germline ends. CDR3 coding DNA: TGTGCCAGCAGTTACCCGGTCGCCAGGCACGATGAGCAGTTCTTC. Translating gives CASSYPVARHDEQFF.

The V gene is TRBV29-1, the J gene TRBJ1-5; 9 bases map to TRBD1. Germline values: CDR1 SQVTM, CDR2 ANQGSEA. Losses at the gene ends were 7 bases for V and 7 bases for J; bases not matched to a gene: 2. The CDR3 covers 11 residues. The CDR3 bases are TGCAGCGCGGGACAGGGCCAGCCCCAGCATTTT. Its translation: CSAGQGQPQHF.

The genes are TRBV12-3 or TRBV12-4 and TRBJ1-1; D not resolved. The V gene lost 7 bases and the J gene lost 0 bases, with 9 bases spanning the gap. This CDR3 has 13 residues. The CDR3 DNA follows: TGTGCCAGCACAGCGCGGGTGAACACTGAAGCTTTCTTT. This gives the protein CASTARVNTEAFF.

For this clone: A junction end diverges from the germline sequence, so it may reflect a read error. V gene TRBV7-7 combines with J gene TRBJ2-5; possibly TRBD1 for D (6 bases). Germline-derived CDR1 and CDR2 are SSHAT and FNYEAQ (reference sequence). This CDR3 comprises 15 residues. CDR3 sequence (DNA): TGTGCTAGCAGCCGGAGGACAGACCCCCAAGAGACCCAGTACTTC. This codes for CASSRRTDPQETQYF.